This T cell receptor (beta chain) is drawn from a study of T cell changes during pregnancy in multiple sclerosis. Germline V gene data show CDR1 as MGHRA and CDR2 as YSYEKL. There are 16 residues in the CDR3. J gave up 4 bases and V 4 bases, and 12 bases lay outside the gene matches. TCRdb's table, derived via immunoSEQ multiplex PCR, lists solely in-frame clones and lacks some. The data hold around 120,000 clones, with roughly 92% observed a single time. V gene TRBV4-1 combines with J gene TRBJ1-2; 7 positions match TRBD1. The receptor was isolated from a female donor with multiple sclerosis, enrolled in a pregnancy study. The sample consisted of peripheral blood, taken after pregnancy. In DNA, the CDR3 is TGCGCCAGCAGCCCCACACCCGAGCAGGGGGGCTATGGCTACACCTTC. It codes for CASSPTPEQGGYGYTF.